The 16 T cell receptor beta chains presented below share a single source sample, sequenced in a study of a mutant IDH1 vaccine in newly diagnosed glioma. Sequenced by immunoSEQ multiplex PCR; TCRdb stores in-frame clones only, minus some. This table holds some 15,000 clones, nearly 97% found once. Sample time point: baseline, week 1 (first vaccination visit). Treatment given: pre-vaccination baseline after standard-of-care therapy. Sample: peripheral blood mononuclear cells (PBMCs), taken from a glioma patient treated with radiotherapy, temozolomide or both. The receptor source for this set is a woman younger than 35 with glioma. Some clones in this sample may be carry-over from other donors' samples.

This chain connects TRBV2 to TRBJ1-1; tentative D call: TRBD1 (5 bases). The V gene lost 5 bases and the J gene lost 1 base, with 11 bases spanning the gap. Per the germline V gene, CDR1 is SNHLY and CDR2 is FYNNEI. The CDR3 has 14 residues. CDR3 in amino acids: CASSKFQGNTEAFF. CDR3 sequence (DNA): TGTGCCAGCAGTAAGTTCCAGGGGAACACTGAAGCTTTCTTT.

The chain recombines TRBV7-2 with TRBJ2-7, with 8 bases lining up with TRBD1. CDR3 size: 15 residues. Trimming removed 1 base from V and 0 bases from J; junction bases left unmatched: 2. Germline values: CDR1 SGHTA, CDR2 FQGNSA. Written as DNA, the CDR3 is TGTGCCAGCAGCTTAGGACAGGGGAGCTCCTACGAGCAGTACTTC. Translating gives CASSLGQGSSYEQYF.

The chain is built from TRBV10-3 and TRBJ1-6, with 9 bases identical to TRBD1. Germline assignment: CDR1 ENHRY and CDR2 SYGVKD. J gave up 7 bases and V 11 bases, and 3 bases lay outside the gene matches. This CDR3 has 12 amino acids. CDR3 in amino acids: CAVGTGNSPLHF. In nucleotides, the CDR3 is TGTGCCGTAGGGACAGGGAATTCACCCCTCCACTTT.

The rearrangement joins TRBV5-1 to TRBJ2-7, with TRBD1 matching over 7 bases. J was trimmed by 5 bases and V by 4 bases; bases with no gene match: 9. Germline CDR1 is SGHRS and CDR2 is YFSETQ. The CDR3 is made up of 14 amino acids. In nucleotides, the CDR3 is TGCGCCAGCAGCGGGGGACAGAGTAGCGACGAGCAGTACTTC. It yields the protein CASSGGQSSDEQYF.

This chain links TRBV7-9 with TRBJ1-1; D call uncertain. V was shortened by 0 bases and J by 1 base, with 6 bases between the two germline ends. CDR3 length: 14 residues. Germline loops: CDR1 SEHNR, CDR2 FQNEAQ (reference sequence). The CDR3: CASSLAKENTEAFF. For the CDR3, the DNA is TGTGCCAGCAGCTTAGCGAAGGAGAACACTGAAGCTTTCTTT.

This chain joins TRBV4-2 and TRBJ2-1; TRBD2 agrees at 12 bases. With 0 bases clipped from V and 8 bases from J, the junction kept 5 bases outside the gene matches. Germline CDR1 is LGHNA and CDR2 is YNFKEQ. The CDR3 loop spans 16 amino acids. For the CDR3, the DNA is TGTGCCAGCAGCCAAGATCTGGCTAGCGGGGGGGATGAGCAGTTCTTC. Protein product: CASSQDLASGGDEQFF.

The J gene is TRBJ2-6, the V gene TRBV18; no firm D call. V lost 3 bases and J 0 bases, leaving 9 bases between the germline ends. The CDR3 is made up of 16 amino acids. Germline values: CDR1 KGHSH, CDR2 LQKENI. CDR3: CASSPLQDSGANVLTF. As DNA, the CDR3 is TGTGCCAGCTCACCTCTTCAAGACTCTGGGGCCAACGTCCTGACTTTC. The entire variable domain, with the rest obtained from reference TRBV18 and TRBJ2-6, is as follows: NAGVMQNPRHLVRRRGQEARLRCSPMKGHSHVYWYRQLPEEGLKFMVYLQKENIIDESGMPKERFSAEFPKEGPSILRIQQVVRGDSAAYFCASSPLQDSGANVLTFGAGSRLTVL.

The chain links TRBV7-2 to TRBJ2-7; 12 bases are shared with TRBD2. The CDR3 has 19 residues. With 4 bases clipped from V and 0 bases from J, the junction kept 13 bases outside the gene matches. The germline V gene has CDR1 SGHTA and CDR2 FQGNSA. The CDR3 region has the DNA TGTGCCAGCAGCTCGAGCAGACTAGCGGGGGCCCATAGCTCCTACGAGCAGTACTTC. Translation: CASSSSRLAGAHSSYEQYF.

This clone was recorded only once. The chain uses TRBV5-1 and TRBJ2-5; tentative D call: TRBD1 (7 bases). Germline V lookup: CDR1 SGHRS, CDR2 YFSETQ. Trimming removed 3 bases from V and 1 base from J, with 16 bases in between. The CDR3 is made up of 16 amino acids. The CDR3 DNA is TGCGCCAGCAGCTGGAGGGACAGTACGCCCCAAGAGACCCAGTACTTC. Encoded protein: CASSWRDSTPQETQYF.

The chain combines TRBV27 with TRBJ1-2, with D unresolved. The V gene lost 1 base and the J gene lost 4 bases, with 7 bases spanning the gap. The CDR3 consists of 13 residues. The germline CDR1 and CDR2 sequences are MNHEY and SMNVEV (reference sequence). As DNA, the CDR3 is TGTGCCAGCAGTTTATGGTCTGGCTATGGCTACACCTTC. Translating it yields CASSLWSGYGYTF.

Written as DNA, the CDR3 is TGTGCCAGCAGCCAAGAGTTGGCTAGCGGGAGGGACCTAAACACAGATACGCAGTATTTT. It codes for CASSQELASGRDLNTDTQYF. This chain connects TRBV4-2 to TRBJ2-3; 12 bases line up with TRBD2. This CDR3 spans 20 amino acids. The V and J ends lost 0 bases and 2 bases, in that order; junction bases with no gene match: 12. The germline CDR1 and CDR2 sequences are LGHNA and YNFKEQ.

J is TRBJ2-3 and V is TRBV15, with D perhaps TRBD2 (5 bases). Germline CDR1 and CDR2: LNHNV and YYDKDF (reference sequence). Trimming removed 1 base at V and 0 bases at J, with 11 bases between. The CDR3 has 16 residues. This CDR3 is CATSRGSSGSTDTQYF. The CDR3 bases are TGTGCCACCAGCAGAGGATCCAGCGGAAGCACAGATACGCAGTATTTT.

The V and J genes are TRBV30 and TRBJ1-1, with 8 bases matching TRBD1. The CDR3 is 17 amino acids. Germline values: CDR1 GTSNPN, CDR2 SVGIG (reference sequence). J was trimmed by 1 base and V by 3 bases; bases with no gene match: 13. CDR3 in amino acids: CAWRRDRPTTWNTEAFF. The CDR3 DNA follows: TGTGCCTGGAGACGGGACAGGCCTACAACCTGGAACACTGAAGCTTTCTTT.

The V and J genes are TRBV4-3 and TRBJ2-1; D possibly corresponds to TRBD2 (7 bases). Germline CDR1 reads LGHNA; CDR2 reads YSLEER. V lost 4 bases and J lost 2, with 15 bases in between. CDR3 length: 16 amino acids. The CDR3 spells CASSRGGLPTYNEQFF. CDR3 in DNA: TGCGCCAGCAGCCGAGGGGGACTACCGACCTACAATGAGCAGTTCTTC.

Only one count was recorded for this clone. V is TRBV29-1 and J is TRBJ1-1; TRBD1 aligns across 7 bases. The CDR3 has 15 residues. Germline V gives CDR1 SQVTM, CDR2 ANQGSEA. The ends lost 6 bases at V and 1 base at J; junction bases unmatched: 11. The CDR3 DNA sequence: TGCAGCGTAGTAAGGGACAGCTCAACGAACACTGAAGCTTTCTTT. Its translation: CSVVRDSSTNTEAFF.

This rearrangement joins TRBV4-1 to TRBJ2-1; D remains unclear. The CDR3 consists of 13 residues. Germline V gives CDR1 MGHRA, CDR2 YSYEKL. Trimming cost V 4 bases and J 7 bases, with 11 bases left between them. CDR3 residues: CASSPPSSNEQFF. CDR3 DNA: TGCGCCAGCAGCCCCCCCAGTTCGAATGAGCAGTTCTTC.